The 14 T cell receptor beta chains given below trace back to one sample, sequenced in a study of early T cells in non-severe SARS-CoV-2 infection. TCRdb re-analysed the 5' RACE reads in MiXCR, keeping a single row per CDR3 protein. The repertoire holds under 65,000 distinct CDR3 sequences, with about an eighth as singletons. Sequencing was done on a sample of whole blood. All receptors come from an adult who was a healthcare worker with PCR-confirmed SARS-CoV-2 infection or an uninfected control (not recorded which).

This clonotype occurred many times. The chain links TRBV19 to TRBJ1-1; possibly TRBD1 for D (5 bases). This CDR3 is 15 amino acids long. The germline gives CDR1 LNHDA, CDR2 SQIVND (reference sequence). Trimming removed 3 bases from V and 6 bases from J, with 17 bases in between. CDR3 sequence reads: CASSIARALGAEAFF. CDR3 nucleotide sequence: TGTGCCAGTAGTATCGCCAGGGCCCTCGGGGCTGAAGCTTTCTTT.

V gene TRBV7-2 combines with J gene TRBJ2-4, with D perhaps matching TRBD1 (5 bases). Germline V lookup: CDR1 SGHTA, CDR2 FQGNSA. This CDR3 has 16 residues. V shed 5 bases and J shed 0 bases, with 14 bases lying between them. The CDR3 DNA sequence: TGTGCCAGCAGCCCGGAGAGACAGCTAGCCAAAAACATTCAGTACTTC. As protein: CASSPERQLAKNIQYF.

In this sample, this clonotype turned up many times. The gene calls are TRBV29-1 and TRBJ2-3; D remains unclear. Germline-derived CDR1 and CDR2 are SQVTM and ANQGSEA. V dropped 4 bases and J dropped 4 bases, with 15 bases sitting between them. The CDR3 is 14 amino acids. CDR3 bases: TGCAGCGTTGCTGAGTCTCCAGGCGCAGATACGCAGTATTTT. It codes for CSVAESPGADTQYF.

This clonotype was seen repeatedly, ten times or more. The CDR3 spells CSVGDRTPDTQYF. The CDR3 DNA is TGCAGCGTTGGCGACAGGACCCCAGATACGCAGTATTTT. The gene calls are TRBV29-1 and TRBJ2-3, with D tentatively TRBD1 (6 bases). CDR1 and CDR2 from the germline V gene are SQVTM and ANQGSEA. V was cut by 4 bases and J by 4 bases, with 12 bases left in between. The CDR3 has 13 residues.

This clonotype was recorded at least ten times. This chain connects TRBV6-6 to TRBJ1-4; D ambiguous. This CDR3 is 13 amino acids long. Trimming pared 7 bases from V and 0 bases from J, leaving 6 bases between. Germline loops: CDR1 MNHNY, CDR2 SVGAGI (reference sequence). CDR3: CASTWSTNEKLFF. CDR3 DNA sequence: TGTGCCAGCACTTGGTCAACTAATGAAAAACTGTTTTTT.

The gene calls are TRBV14 and TRBJ1-2; TRBD1 might be the D (5 bases). V was clipped by 1 base and J by 6 bases, with 12 bases between them. Germline-derived CDR1 and CDR2 are SGHDN and FVKESK. The CDR3 runs to 14 residues. CDR3 sequence reads: CASSQARGTDGYTF. The CDR3 DNA sequence: TGTGCCAGCAGCCAAGCTAGGGGAACTGATGGCTACACCTTC.

In its sample, this clonotype was seen a few times. The chain couples TRBV27 to TRBJ2-7; D not certain. V lost 2 bases to trimming and J lost 4 bases, with 12 bases between them. The germline gives CDR1 MNHEY, CDR2 SMNVEV (reference sequence). The CDR3 sequence is 14 residues long. The DNA of the CDR3 is TGTGCCAGCAGTTTAGGGGTCAGCCGATACGAGCAGTACTTC. Translation: CASSLGVSRYEQYF.

This chain links TRBV6-2 or TRBV6-3 with TRBJ2-7, with 10 bases matching TRBD2. V shed 0 bases, J shed 4 bases, and the junction held 3 bases outside the gene matches. Looked up from germline, CDR1 is MNHEY and CDR2 is SVGEGT. The CDR3 is 15 amino acids. CDR3 sequence: CASSYSTSGIYEQYF. CDR3 in DNA: TGTGCCAGCAGTTACTCTACTAGCGGGATTTACGAGCAGTACTTC.

The chain joins TRBV30 to TRBJ2-1; 11 positions match TRBD2. The V gene's germline CDR1 is GTSNPN and CDR2 SVGIG (reference sequence). The CDR3 has 15 amino acids. V was clipped by 1 base and J by 7 bases; unmatched bases: 6. The CDR3: CAWSDDSGRENEQFF. DNA for the CDR3: TGTGCCTGGAGTGACGATAGCGGGAGGGAAAATGAGCAGTTCTTC.

The V call is TRBV4-1, the J call TRBJ2-3; 7 bases agree with TRBD2. The CDR3 has 15 amino acids. Per the germline V gene, CDR1 is MGHRA and CDR2 is YSYEKL. The junction had 4 bases not matched to a gene; V was cut back by 4 bases and J by 0 bases. The CDR3 nucleotides are TGCGCCAGCAGCCGCTCGACTAGCAGCACAGATACGCAGTATTTT. Amino acid sequence: CASSRSTSSTDTQYF.

The table lists this clonotype with a few counts. V and J are TRBV6-6 and TRBJ1-1; 8 bases map to TRBD1. The length of the CDR3 is 16 residues. CDR1 is MNHNY and CDR2 is SVGAGI in the germline V gene (reference sequence). J gave up 4 bases and V 5 bases, and 12 bases lay outside the gene matches. The CDR3 DNA follows: TGTGCCAGCAGTCCCCGGGACAGGTTAAGATTCACTGAAGCTTTCTTT. Protein: CASSPRDRLRFTEAFF.

The rearrangement links TRBV29-1 to TRBJ2-2; TRBD1 agrees at 8 bases. Germline lookup yields CDR1 SQVTM and CDR2 ANQGSEA. The CDR3 runs 14 residues. V lost 7 bases to trimming and J lost 5 bases; unmatched junction nucleotides: 9. CDR3 in DNA: TGCAGCGCCTGCGATACAGGGGGTACCGGGGAGCTGTTTTTT. It codes for CSACDTGGTGELFF.

This chain links TRBV12-3 or TRBV12-4 with TRBJ1-1; no clear D. V lost 1 base and J 3 bases, leaving 6 bases between the germline ends. The CDR3 runs to 13 residues. CDR3 amino acids: CASSLVGYTEAFF. CDR3 nucleotide sequence: TGTGCCAGCAGTTTAGTGGGATACACTGAAGCTTTCTTT.

This clonotype was recorded at least ten times. CDR3 in amino acids: CASSIQRNTEAFF. DNA of the CDR3: TGTGCCAGCAGTATTCAGAGGAACACTGAAGCTTTCTTT. The chain uses TRBV27 and TRBJ1-1; D unresolved. V lost 5 bases to trimming and J lost 1 base, with 8 bases between them. Germline-derived CDR1 and CDR2 are MNHEY and SMNVEV (reference sequence). The CDR3 consists of 13 residues.